One T cell receptor (beta chain) is described in this entry. This clone was seen only a few times. The target of this receptor is not known. Per-base qualities were not stored, and no clone one base away is much larger. These data belong to a study of control samples from healthy donors and cancer patients (dated by TCRdb to the early 2020s). Library preparation used the immunoSEQ multiplex PCR assay. The source is immuneACCESS, and TCRdb retained only in-frame sequences with V and J called. Part of the clones is not carried over; for the studies checked, unresolved V genes explain less than half of this, and the remainder is unexplained. The sample contains 63,000 or so clones, over 70% of them found a single time. About 26% of the sample is in the top ten clones. The CDR1 and CDR2 encoded by the germline V gene are LGHNT and FRNRAP. V sheds 2 bases and J sheds 7 bases, leaving 17 bases between their ends. From the cysteine through the phenylalanine, the CDR3 covers 15 amino acids. Solely the CDR3 DNA is kept, with 45 bases framed from the first base.

The source material was blood. The receptor's source is a man in his fifties or sixties in good health. The sequence is built from TRBV12-5 and TRBJ1-2, with TRBD1 perhaps the D gene, on 6 matching bases. The nucleotide sequence reads as follows: TGTGCTAGTGGTTTGCCACTACAGGGCGATGGTGGCTACACCTTC. Its protein reads: CASGLPLQGDGGYTF.